This TCR beta chain was captured in a study of CD8+ T cells in alopecia areata. Study as a whole: Treated patients swallowed 5 to 10 mg of oral tofacitinib twice daily. Affected scalp percentage set treated patients' severity scores. Study conclusions and caveats: Among the top 100, expanded CD8+ clones, as well as scalp clonality, were significantly decreased by tofacitinib. Whereas mice showed it more clearly, TCR sharing across patients was murkier, possibly because of HLA.

Comments on this clone: Its antigen remains unknown.

Treatment denoted: oral pan-JAK inhibitor, 5-10 mg twice daily. Per the germline V gene, CDR1 is MNHEY and CDR2 is SMNVEV (reference sequence). Trimming cost V 4 bases and J 0 bases; bases outside gene matches: 7. The CDR3 is made up of 17 amino acids. The authors extracted RNA and reverse transcribed it into cDNA as the sequencing template. Only in-frame clones appear in the TCRdb table, and some are missing; sequencing was by immunoSEQ multiplex PCR. Of 110,000 to 150,000 clones listed, about 59% are singletons. The genes are TRBV27 and TRBJ1-4, with TRBD1 matching over 8 bases. This sequence was found in a human donor with alopecia areata. The specimen comprised CD8+ T cells sorted from blood, sampled at week 4, from a patient treated with tofacitinib. The CDR3 DNA follows: TGTGCCAGCAGTTCGCGACAGGGGCCTCCAACTAATGAAAAACTGTTTTTT. Protein sequence: CASSSRQGPPTNEKLFF.